This TCR beta chain appears in the sequencing data of a study of Ad26.COV2.S vaccination and SARS-CoV-2 variants. Study-wide background: Vaccine-arm donor from the placebo-controlled COV1001 Ad26.COV2.S trial. In the study, Ad26.COV2.S was injected intramuscularly once, or twice 56 days apart.

The treatment denotes: 15 to 20 received Ad26.COV2.S at low or high dose, single or two shots; 5 received placebo; per-sample allocation not given. All samples were drawn on day 63, counting from the first vaccine or placebo injection. Whoever gave the sample was an adult aged 18-55 years in Boston. Remarks on this clone: The target antigen is unknown.

Trimming shortened V by 6 bases and J by 0 bases, and 18 bases separated the two germline ends. The germline CDR1 and CDR2 sequences are SEHNR and FQNEAQ (reference sequence). This CDR3 is 17 amino acids long. General observations from the study: Ad26.COV2.S recipients had broader spike-specific TCRs (P = 0.0014).

Method: immunoSEQ multiplex PCR; TCRdb's copy keeps in-frame clones and lacks some. The sample lists 410,000 or so clones, about 90% occurring once. The sample was peripheral blood, taken in a trial of Ad26.COV2.S vaccine versus placebo. J is TRBJ1-3 and V is TRBV7-9; D may be TRBD1 (5 bases). The source is a person between 18 and 60 years old who received the Ad26.COV2.S COVID-19 vaccine or a placebo. The CDR3 DNA is TGTGCCAGCAGTCCAAAAAACCCAGGGATCTCTGGAAACACCATATATTTT. Encoded protein: CASSPKNPGISGNTIYF.